These 6 T cell receptor beta chains were all obtained from the same sample, sequenced in a study of T cells after yellow fever vaccination. TCRdb re-called the 5' RACE reads through MiXCR, storing one row per CDR3 protein. The data hold more than 95,000 distinct CDR3 sequences, with around 7.2% observed a single time. The input for sequencing was CD4+ T cells sorted from PBMCs, taken about 41 days after the first yellow fever vaccination. The receptors originated from a man aged 18 to 29 who received the YFV17D yellow fever vaccine.

This clonotype showed up many times. The V call is TRBV3-1, the J call TRBJ2-5; TRBD2 matches at 8 bases. Germline V gene lookup returns CDR1 LGHDT and CDR2 YNNKEL (reference sequence). There are 16 residues in the CDR3. V gave up 4 bases and J gave up 2 bases; unmatched junction bases: 9. CDR3 sequence (DNA): TGTGCCAGCAGCCTCAGATCTAGCGGGCGTCAAGAGACCCAGTACTTC. Residues: CASSLRSSGRQETQYF.

This clonotype was counted at least ten times. The gene calls are TRBV5-1 and TRBJ1-4; possible D gene TRBD1, 5 bases. CDR3 length equals 15 residues. V lost 3 bases, J lost 2 bases, and 11 bases lay in between. Germline CDR1 reads SGHRS; CDR2 reads YFSETQ. The CDR3: CASSSAGGTNEKLFF. Here the CDR3 DNA reads TGCGCCAGCAGCTCGGCGGGGGGGACTAATGAAAAACTGTTTTTT.

This clonotype was recorded at least ten times. The chain has TRBV11-3 and TRBJ2-7, with D uncertain. The CDR3 loop spans 15 amino acids. Germline assignment: CDR1 SGHNT and CDR2 YENEEA. Trimming removed 2 bases from V and 0 bases from J, with 11 bases in between. Here the CDR3 reads CASSLRSSSSYEQYF. As DNA, the CDR3 is TGTGCCAGCAGCTTACGTTCCAGCAGCTCCTACGAGCAGTACTTC.

The sample holds many counts of this clonotype. The rearrangement joins TRBV7-9 to TRBJ2-3; D is possibly TRBD1 (5 bases). This CDR3 region has 15 residues. V lost 1 base, J lost 2 bases, and 10 bases lay in between. Germline loops: CDR1 SEHNR, CDR2 FQNEAQ (reference sequence). CDR3 in amino acids: CASSLDAGFTDTQYF. CDR3 bases: TGTGCCAGCAGCTTAGATGCAGGGTTCACAGATACGCAGTATTTT.

This clonotype was detected many times. The J gene is TRBJ2-7, the V gene TRBV7-2; 10 positions match TRBD2. Germline-derived CDR1 and CDR2 are SGHTA and FQGNSA. CDR3 length equals 15 residues. V lost 2 bases, J lost 2 bases, and 3 bases stayed unmatched. CDR3 protein: CASSLPLAGAYEQYF. In nucleotides, the CDR3 is TGTGCCAGCAGCTTACCCCTAGCGGGGGCCTACGAGCAGTACTTC.

In the case of this clonotype: The junction and the germline gene differ at one end; a read error may be behind it. The rearrangement uses TRBV2 and TRBJ2-5; 8 bases map to TRBD2. CDR1 and CDR2 from the germline V gene are SNHLY and FYNNEI. This CDR3 has 18 amino acids. CDR3 region: CACSPGVGGRAGEETQYF. The CDR3 nucleotides are TGTGCCTGCAGCCCCGGGGTGGGGGGGCGAGCGGGAGAAGAGACCCAGTACTTC.